One and the same sample provided the 27 T cell receptor beta chains below, sequenced in a study of human T cells and chemical hapten exposure. The time point denotes: patch test 3, about 24 weeks after DPC sensitization. Specified treatment: therapeutic diphenylcyclopropenone sensitization with weekly scalp DPC. A single record per CDR3 protein comes from TCRdb applying MiXCR to the RACE reads. The sample yields more than 150,000 distinct CDR3 sequences, about 25% seen once. The specimen comprised whole blood, sampled in connection with sensitization to the hapten diphenylcyclopropenone (DPC). Receptors were obtained from a woman between 40 and 50 years old with alopecia areata. Some clones in this sample may be carry-over from other donors' samples.

V and J are TRBV7-2 and TRBJ2-3, with 8 bases lining up with TRBD2. Germline V lookup: CDR1 SGHTA, CDR2 FQGNSA. The CDR3 is 15 amino acids. V trimming: 5 bases; J trimming: 5 bases; junction bases outside the gene matches: 9. The CDR3 region is CASSGSGTRVDTQYF. The CDR3 region has the DNA TGTGCCAGCAGCGGTAGCGGGACGAGGGTAGATACGCAGTATTTT.

The V gene is TRBV4-2, the J gene TRBJ1-2; 11 bases align to TRBD1. CDR1 and CDR2 from the germline V gene are LGHNA and YNFKEQ. The V gene end was trimmed by 2 bases and the J gene end by 3 bases; junction bases not matched to a gene: 8. CDR3 length equals 17 residues. CDR3 amino acids: CASSQRTGGRPDYGYTF. The CDR3 DNA is TGTGCCAGCAGCCAAAGGACAGGGGGCCGTCCTGACTATGGCTACACCTTC.

The gene calls are TRBV29-1 and TRBJ2-7; maybe TRBD1 (6 bases). Trimming took 2 bases from V and 2 from J, leaving 13 bases between them. The CDR3 covers 14 residues. Germline lookup yields CDR1 SQVTM and CDR2 ANQGSEA. The CDR3 sequence is CSVEKTRGTYEQYF. The CDR3 nucleotides read TGCAGCGTTGAAAAAACCAGGGGAACCTACGAGCAGTACTTC.

There are a few counts of this clonotype. The chain links TRBV5-1 to TRBJ2-5, with D possibly TRBD2 on 6 matching bases. Germline V gene lookup returns CDR1 SGHRS and CDR2 YFSETQ. Trimming removed 4 bases at V and 5 bases at J, with 15 bases between. This CDR3 contains 14 residues. CDR3 bases: TGCGCCAGCAGCCGGGAGACTCCGGCGGAGACCCAGTACTTC. Its translation is CASSRETPAETQYF.

J is TRBJ2-1 and V is TRBV5-1; 8 bases match TRBD2. CDR1 and CDR2 from the germline V gene are SGHRS and YFSETQ. V was pared by 5 bases and J by 5 bases, with 9 bases of the junction left unmatched. This CDR3 contains 15 residues. CDR3 bases: TGCGCCAGCAGTGATAGCGGGGCGACCCACAATGAGCAGTTCTTC. It yields the protein CASSDSGATHNEQFF. The variable domain in full, completed from reference TRBV5-1 and TRBJ2-1, reads KAGVTQTPRYLIKTRGQQVTLSCSPISGHRSVSWYQQTPGQGLQFLFEYFSETQRNKGNFPGRFSGRQFSNSRSEMNVSTLELGDSALYLCASSDSGATHNEQFFGPGTRLTVL.

The chain couples TRBV3-1 to TRBJ2-7; D ambiguous. V was pared by 8 bases and J by 6 bases, with 14 bases between. The CDR3 has 12 residues. Germline V lookup: CDR1 LGHDT, CDR2 YNNKEL (reference sequence). The CDR3 reads CASDTSPSEQYF. In DNA, the CDR3 is TGTGCCAGCGACACATCCCCGTCCGAGCAGTACTTC.

The CDR3 sequence is CSVELTSGPPYEQYF. CDR3 DNA sequence: TGCAGCGTGGAACTTACTAGCGGTCCCCCCTACGAGCAGTACTTC. This rearrangement joins TRBV29-1 to TRBJ2-7; 8 bases are shared with TRBD2. CDR1 SQVTM and CDR2 ANQGSEA come from the germline V gene. The length of the CDR3 is 15 residues. Unmatched junction bases numbered 12, after V lost 6 bases and J lost 2 bases.

This clonotype turned up a few times. This rearrangement joins TRBV5-5 to TRBJ2-5, with D hard to call. From germline, CDR1 is SGHKS and CDR2 YYEKEE (reference sequence). The CDR3 is 14 amino acids. Trimming cost V 4 bases and J 1 base, with 11 bases left between them. The CDR3 bases are TGTGCCAGCAGCCCTATGGGCAGCCAAGAGACCCAGTACTTC. It codes for CASSPMGSQETQYF.

This clonotype was counted only a few times. V usage is TRBV12-3 or TRBV12-4 and J usage is TRBJ2-5; TRBD1 agrees at 8 bases. The V segment lost 3 bases and the J segment 1 base; nucleotides outside the gene matches: 10. The CDR3 spans 17 residues. CDR3 residues: CASSLDRVGSGQETQYF. The CDR3 bases are TGTGCCAGCAGTTTGGACAGGGTGGGATCAGGCCAAGAGACCCAGTACTTC.

This rearrangement joins TRBV4-2 to TRBJ2-3, with 7 bases aligning to TRBD1. The CDR3 covers 18 residues. The trim removed 3 bases at V and 3 bases at J, leaving 15 bases unmatched. Germline V lookup: CDR1 LGHNA, CDR2 YNFKEQ. The CDR3 reads CASSHPRTGAAWTDTQYF. The DNA of the CDR3 is TGTGCCAGCAGCCACCCCCGCACAGGGGCCGCCTGGACAGATACGCAGTATTTT.

The sample holds a few counts of this clonotype. The CDR3: CASSILTGNTIYF. The CDR3 nucleotides read TGTGCCAGCAGCATACTAACCGGAAACACCATATATTTT. V is TRBV12-3 or TRBV12-4 and J is TRBJ1-3; no clear D. The CDR3 runs 13 residues. Trimming pared 6 bases from V and 4 bases from J, leaving 10 bases between.

The chain carries TRBV29-1 and TRBJ2-3, with 8 bases that match TRBD1. The V gene end was trimmed by 8 bases and the J gene end by 1 base; junction bases not matched to a gene: 8. This CDR3 has 14 residues. Germline V gene sequence: CDR1 SQVTM, CDR2 ANQGSEA. CDR3 sequence: CSISETGGTDTQYF. The CDR3 DNA reads TGCAGCATAAGTGAGACAGGGGGCACAGATACGCAGTATTTT.

The V gene is TRBV29-1, the J gene TRBJ2-7; a possible D gene is TRBD1 (6 bases). Between the trimmed V and J ends, which lost 3 bases and 3 bases, there was a span of 12 bases. The CDR3 has 13 amino acids. Germline V lookup: CDR1 SQVTM, CDR2 ANQGSEA. The CDR3 coding sequence is TGCAGCGTTGATCAGGGGCCCAGCTACGAGCAGTACTTC. It yields the protein CSVDQGPSYEQYF.

The rearrangement uses TRBV12-3 or TRBV12-4 and TRBJ1-2, with a weak D call TRBD1 (5 bases). The CDR3 totals 14 residues. V lost 3 bases and J lost 3, with 11 bases in between. The CDR3 sequence: CASSFLGGDYGYTF. CDR3 nucleotide sequence: TGTGCCAGCAGTTTTTTGGGGGGAGACTATGGCTACACCTTC.

This clonotype came up a few times. The V and J genes are TRBV28 and TRBJ2-3; 9 nucleotides agree with TRBD1. This CDR3 region has 16 residues. The ends lost 7 bases at V and 2 bases at J; junction bases unmatched: 10. Germline CDR1 is MDHEN and CDR2 is SYDVKM. Written as DNA, the CDR3 is TGTGCCAGCAATCTACCCGGGACAGGGTTCACAGATACGCAGTATTTT. Its translation: CASNLPGTGFTDTQYF.

The chain carries TRBV6-5 and TRBJ1-2; TRBD1 might be the D (6 bases). Germline assignment: CDR1 MNHEY and CDR2 SVGAGI. The CDR3 spans 13 residues. V was trimmed by 3 bases and J by 5 bases, leaving 10 bases between them. The CDR3 reads CASSYFQGYGYTF. The CDR3 DNA sequence: TGTGCCAGCAGTTATTTCCAGGGGTATGGCTACACCTTC.

This clonotype was found many times. The genes are TRBV27 and TRBJ2-2, with 11 bases identical to TRBD1. The CDR3 has 16 amino acids. V gave up 4 bases and J gave up 7 bases; unmatched junction bases: 8. Germline CDR1 is MNHEY and CDR2 is SMNVEV (reference sequence). CDR3 nucleotides: TGTGCCAGCAGTTCGGTGGACAGGGGGCTTGTCGGGGAGCTGTTTTTT. Its protein is CASSSVDRGLVGELFF.

The chain joins TRBV4-2 to TRBJ2-2, with TRBD2 identical over 10 bases. With 0 bases clipped from V and 6 bases from J, the junction kept 7 bases outside the gene matches. The CDR3 covers 17 residues. Germline CDR1 is LGHNA and CDR2 is YNFKEQ. The CDR3: CASSQEGTSVGAGELFF. The CDR3 DNA reads as TGTGCCAGCAGCCAAGAGGGGACTAGCGTGGGGGCCGGGGAGCTGTTTTTT.

This clonotype was seen only a few times. The rearrangement joins TRBV4-3 to TRBJ2-7, with 7 bases identical to TRBD1. Per germline, CDR1 LGHNA and CDR2 YSLEER. The CDR3 covers 19 residues. The J segment lost 1 base and the V segment lost 0 bases, leaving 15 bases of the junction unmatched. CDR3 DNA: TGCGCCAGCAGCCAAGAAGAGGGGCGGACAGGCGACCTTTCCTACGAGCAGTACTTC. This sequence encodes CASSQEEGRTGDLSYEQYF.

V is TRBV10-3 and J is TRBJ1-2, with TRBD1 matching 7 bases. There are 13 residues in the CDR3. Trimming cost V 3 bases and J 4 bases; bases outside gene matches: 2. The V gene's germline CDR1 is ENHRY and CDR2 SYGVKD. CDR3 in DNA: TGTGCCATCAGTGACAGGGGGAGCTATGGCTACACCTTC. As protein: CAISDRGSYGYTF.

This clonotype has more than one count but fewer than ten. This chain joins TRBV6-5 and TRBJ1-4; D is unclear. Germline lookup yields CDR1 MNHEY and CDR2 SVGAGI. The CDR3 sequence is 14 residues long. V shed 6 bases and J shed 7 bases, with 15 bases lying between them. The CDR3 coding sequence is TGTGCCAGCAGCTCGGCCGGTATGGGTGAAAAACTGTTTTTT. Residues: CASSSAGMGEKLFF.

This clonotype was seen a handful of times. The chain has TRBV20-1 and TRBJ1-3; 7 bases are a match to TRBD1. Germline V gene sequence: CDR1 DFQATT, CDR2 SNEGSKA (reference sequence). CDR3 length: 15 amino acids. Germline trimming cut 6 bases from V and 2 bases from J; bases unmatched to any gene: 10. CDR3 in DNA: TGCAGTGCGCCCCCTCCCACAGGGGCTGGAAACACCATATATTTT. It is translated as CSAPPPTGAGNTIYF.

This clonotype was recorded a few times. The chain combines TRBV5-1 with TRBJ2-5, with 8 bases lining up with TRBD1. After removal of 3 bases from V and 1 base from J, the junction contained 2 bases not matched to a gene. CDR3 length equals 14 residues. Germline CDR1 is SGHRS and CDR2 is YFSETQ. As DNA, the CDR3 is TGCGCCAGCAGCTATGGACAGGGCCAAGAGACCCAGTACTTC. Protein: CASSYGQGQETQYF.

V gene TRBV7-2 combines with J gene TRBJ1-2, with 10 bases fitting TRBD1. Germline values: CDR1 SGHTA, CDR2 FQGNSA. Trimming cost V 3 bases and J 8 bases; bases outside gene matches: 6. This CDR3 has 14 residues. The DNA for the CDR3 is TGTGCCAGCAGCTTCTCCGGACAGGGGGGGGGCTACACCTTC. Translation: CASSFSGQGGGYTF.

The chain combines TRBV9 with TRBJ1-1, with a tentative D call TRBD1 (5 bases). The V end was cut by 0 bases, the J end by 2 bases, with 8 bases between. The CDR3 sequence is 14 residues long. Germline CDR1 is SGDLS and CDR2 is YYNGEE. The DNA of the CDR3 is TGTGCCAGCAGCGTAGACAGGACAAACACTGAAGCTTTCTTT. Its protein is CASSVDRTNTEAFF.

The rearrangement uses TRBV29-1 and TRBJ2-3, with 7 bases fitting TRBD1. J was trimmed by 7 bases and V by 6 bases; bases with no gene match: 16. Germline values: CDR1 SQVTM, CDR2 ANQGSEA. This CDR3 has 15 amino acids. CDR3 nucleotides: TGCAGCGTAGTGGGACAGTACGTTCTCTCCAATACGCAGTATTTT. It yields the protein CSVVGQYVLSNTQYF.

This clonotype was recorded a few times. The chain combines TRBV4-3 with TRBJ2-5; D gene uncertain. CDR3 length equals 15 residues. Germline-derived CDR1 and CDR2 are LGHNA and YSLEER. V lost 0 bases and J lost 5, with 13 bases in between. CDR3 loop: CASSQDGKRSETQYF. CDR3 nucleotides: TGCGCCAGCAGCCAAGATGGCAAAAGGTCGGAGACCCAGTACTTC.